This T cell receptor beta chain was captured by sequencing in a study of blood T cells in healthy people across ages. General observations from the study: Whereas aged donors had fewer naive CD4+ cells, long-lived donors had more of them and higher diversity.

This clonotype was seen ten or more times. Its antigen is unidentified. One junction end disagrees with the germline gene, perhaps due to a read error. A sample-barcoded 5' primer and a J-beta primer mix were used in a second PCR of roughly 6 to 11 cycles. One entry per CDR3 protein results from TCRdb running MiXCR on the 5' RACE reads. The sample consists of roughly 800,000 distinct CDR3 sequences, more than 20% of them appearing once. The germline V gene has CDR1 SGHRS and CDR2 YFSETQ. CDR3 size: 15 residues. This sample also appeared in a second study, on T cells of mothers and their children.

The sample comprised blood. The clonotype was recovered from a boy aged 5 to 17 in good health. V is TRBV5-1 and J is TRBJ2-5; 11 nucleotides line up with TRBD1. CDR3 sequence: CASSLGDRGQETQYF. The CDR3 bases are TGTGCCAGCAGCTTAGGGGACAGGGGGCAAGAGACCCAGTACTTC.